Shown below are 6 T cell receptor beta chains from a single sample sequenced in a study of T cell responses to AZD1222 COVID-19 vaccine (dated by TCRdb to 2020 to 2023). Library preparation was by the immunoSEQ multiplex PCR assay. TCRdb retrieved this table from immuneACCESS and kept in-frame rearrangements only. Not all clones are present; in checked studies, unresolved V genes account for under half, and no reason is known for the remainder. Present in this sample are roughly 75,000 clones, roughly 84% of which were seen just once. 18% of the sample rests with the top ten. The time point label for this specimen denotes: about 28 days (+/-7) after the second vaccine dose. The specimen was peripheral blood, collected 28 days after the second AZD1222 dose. These receptors all stem from an adult who received the AZD1222 COVID-19 vaccine.

The chain uses TRBV30 and TRBJ2-5, with 7 bases identical to TRBD1. Losses at the gene ends were 1 base for V and 2 bases for J; bases not matched to a gene: 4. The CDR3 covers 14 residues. The germline V gene has CDR1 GTSNPN and CDR2 SVGIG (reference sequence). The CDR3 reads CAWSGDRVQETQYF. DNA of the CDR3: TGTGCCTGGAGTGGAGACAGGGTTCAAGAGACCCAGTACTTC.

The V gene is TRBV7-2, the J gene TRBJ2-1; D is unresolved. The CDR3 has 15 residues. The ends were cut back, 3 bases at V and 5 bases at J, with 14 bases in the middle. Looked up from germline, CDR1 is SGHTA and CDR2 is FQGNSA. As DNA, the CDR3 is TGTGCCAGCAGCTTGCCGAGGCGACGGAACAATGAGCAGTTCTTC. Amino acid sequence: CASSLPRRRNNEQFF.

The rearrangement uses TRBV6-1 and TRBJ1-2; 8 nucleotides agree with TRBD1. J gave up 2 bases and V 2 bases, and 4 bases lay outside the gene matches. The germline V gene has CDR1 MNHNS and CDR2 SASEGT. This CDR3 is 15 amino acids long. The CDR3 DNA reads TGTGCCAGCAGTGAACTGGCAGGGGGCAACTATGGCTACACCTTC. It codes for CASSELAGGNYGYTF.

CDR3 in DNA: TGTGCCAGTAGTAGCCCCGGCAGGGGTGGCTCACCCCTCCACTTT. This translates into CASSSPGRGGSPLHF. The chain employs TRBV19 and TRBJ1-6; a weak D match, TRBD1 (6 bases). CDR1 is LNHDA, CDR2 SQIVND, per germline (reference sequence). CDR3 length: 15 residues. Trimming removed 4 bases from V and 10 bases from J, with 17 bases in between.

V and J are TRBV4-1 and TRBJ1-1; D unresolved. This CDR3 is built from 15 residues. Per the germline V gene, CDR1 is MGHRA and CDR2 is YSYEKL. V gave up 0 bases and J gave up 9 bases, with 17 bases separating them. CDR3 sequence: CASSQDPVTQEKAFF. The CDR3 DNA is TGCGCCAGCAGCCAAGATCCGGTCACTCAAGAGAAAGCTTTCTTT.

The chain joins TRBV7-9 to TRBJ1-1, with D hard to call. The CDR3 covers 14 residues. Trimming removed 3 bases at V and 1 base at J, with 9 bases between. Germline CDR1 reads SEHNR; CDR2 reads FQNEAQ (reference sequence). The DNA of the CDR3 is TGTGCCAGCAGCTTTCCTCCAGAGAACACTGAAGCTTTCTTT. Translating gives CASSFPPENTEAFF.